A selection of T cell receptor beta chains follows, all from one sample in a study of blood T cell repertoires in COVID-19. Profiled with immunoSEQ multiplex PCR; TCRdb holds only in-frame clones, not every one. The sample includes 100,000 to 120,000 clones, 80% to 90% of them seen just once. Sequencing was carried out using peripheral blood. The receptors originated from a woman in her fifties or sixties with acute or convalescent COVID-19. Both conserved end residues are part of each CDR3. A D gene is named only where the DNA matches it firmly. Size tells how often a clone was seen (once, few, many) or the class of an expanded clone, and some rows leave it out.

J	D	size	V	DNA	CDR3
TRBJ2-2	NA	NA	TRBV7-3	TGTGCCAGCAGCCCTATCGACACCGGGGAGCTGTTTTTT	CASSPIDTGELFF
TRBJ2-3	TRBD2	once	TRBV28	TGTGCCAGCAGTTTTTTCAGCGCGGGGGAGACCACAGATACGCAGTATTTT	CASSFFSAGETTDTQYF
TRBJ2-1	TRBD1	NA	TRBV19	TGTGCCAGTAGTATACTAGTGGGGACAGGGAGCTACAATGAGCAGTTCTTC	CASSILVGTGSYNEQFF
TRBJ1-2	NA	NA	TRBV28	TGTGCCAGCAGTTTAGGTCTGGGGGCCTATGGCTACACCTTC	CASSLGLGAYGYTF
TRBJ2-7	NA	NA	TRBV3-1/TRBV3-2	TGTGCCAGCAGCCAACAGGGATTTAGCTACGAGCAGTACTTC	CASSQQGFSYEQYF
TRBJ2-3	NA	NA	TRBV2	TGTGCCAGCAGTGAGATAGGCACAGATACGCAGTATTTT	CASSEIGTDTQYF
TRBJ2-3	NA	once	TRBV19	TGTGCCAGTAGTGGGGGTCGGGGGGCTGGAGATACGCAGTATTTT	CASSGGRGAGDTQYF
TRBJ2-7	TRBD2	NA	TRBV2	TGTGCCAGCAGTGAATTTCTAGCGGAGGGTCCGGAGCAGTACTTC	CASSEFLAEGPEQYF
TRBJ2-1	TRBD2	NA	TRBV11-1	TGTGCCAGCCGTAGGCTAGCGGGGCCCGGTGAGCAGTTCTTC	CASRRLAGPGEQFF
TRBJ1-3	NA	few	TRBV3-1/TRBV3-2	TGTGCCAGCAGCCAGAGAGGGCGTGGAAACACCATATATTTT	CASSQRGRGNTIYF
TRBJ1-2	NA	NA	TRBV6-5	TGTGCCAGCAGTTACTCGATGGGGCTGAGCTATGGCTACACCTTC	CASSYSMGLSYGYTF
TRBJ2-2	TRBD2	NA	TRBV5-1	TGCGCCCGCAAGGCGGCGGGGGGGCACGGCACCGGGGAGCTGTTTTTT	CARKAAGGHGTGELFF
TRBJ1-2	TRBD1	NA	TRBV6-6	TGTGCCAGCAGTTACCTACAGGGGCTAGGCTACACCTTC	CASSYLQGLGYTF
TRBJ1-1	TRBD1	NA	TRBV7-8	TGTGCCAGCAGCTGGCAGGGGGCAAACACTGAAGCTTTCTTT	CASSWQGANTEAFF
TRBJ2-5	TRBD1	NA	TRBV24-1	TGTGCCACCAGTTTTCCGGGACAGGGAGTTGTCGGGCAAGAGACCCAGTACTTC	CATSFPGQGVVGQETQYF
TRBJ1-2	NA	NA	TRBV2	TGTGCCAGCAGCGAACGGGACACCGCTAACTATGGCTACACCTTC	CASSERDTANYGYTF
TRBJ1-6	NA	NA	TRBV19	TGTGCCAGTAGTATCGGCCAGGTTTCGAGCTCCTATAATTCACCCCTCCACTTT	CASSIGQVSSSYNSPLHF
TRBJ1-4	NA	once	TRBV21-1	TGTGCCAGCAGCAATCCCCGGACAGTAGGACCTGGGGGAAATGAAAAACTGTTTTTT	CASSNPRTVGPGGNEKLFF
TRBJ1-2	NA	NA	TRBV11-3	TGTGCCAGCAGCCCAGAGGGGAGGGATGGTAACTATGGCTACACCTTC	CASSPEGRDGNYGYTF
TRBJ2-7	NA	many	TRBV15	TGTGCCACCAGCAGAGATCGGGGTGAAGTGGACGAGCAGTACTTC	CATSRDRGEVDEQYF
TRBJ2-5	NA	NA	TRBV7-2	TGTGCCAGCAGAAGTTCCGGGACTCACACCGGAGAGACCCAGTACTTC	CASRSSGTHTGETQYF
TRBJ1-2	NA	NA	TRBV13	TGTGCCAGCAGCTTAGATAATGCAGGGGTCGAAGATAACTATGGCTACACCTTC	CASSLDNAGVEDNYGYTF
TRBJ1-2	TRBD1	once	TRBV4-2	TGTGCCAGCAGATTCGGACAGGGGTTATATGGCTACACCTTC	CASRFGQGLYGYTF
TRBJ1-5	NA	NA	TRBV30	TGTGCCTGGAGTGGTAGGGGGTCCTATAGCAATCAGCCCCAGCATTTT	CAWSGRGSYSNQPQHF
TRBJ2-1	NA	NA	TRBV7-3	TGTGCCAGCAGCTTATCGGTAACAGATAGTGAGCAGTTCTTC	CASSLSVTDSEQFF
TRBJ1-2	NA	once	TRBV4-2	TGTGCCAGCCGCCCGGGGGGCGCAGACTATGGCTACACCTTC	CASRPGGADYGYTF